This TCR beta chain was obtained from a study of T-cell memory formation after mild COVID-19. The CDR3 has 16 amino acids. CDR1 and CDR2 from the germline V gene are SGHVS and FNYEAQ. Deletions cut 5 bases from V and 0 bases from J, with 14 bases between. Study-level findings and limits: Contracting clones, day 15 to 85, had balanced CD4/CD8, and later expanders favored CD4+.

A remark on this clonotype: What it binds is unknown.

TCRdb passed the 5' RACE reads through MiXCR, listing each CDR3 protein once. The data contain 300,000 to 350,000 distinct CDR3 sequences, less than 20% of them singletons. Sequencing was performed on PBMCs or a T cell subset sorted from them (not recorded which). The clonotype was recovered from a man between 18 and 29 years old who had mild COVID-19 (a few samples of this study predate the infection). Cell type and time point are not known. The chain links TRBV7-6 to TRBJ2-1; D is uncertain. In DNA form, the CDR3 reads TGTGCCAGCAGCCTCTCGTCCGGTTCCTCCTACAATGAGCAGTTCTTC. It codes for CASSLSSGSSYNEQFF.